This T cell receptor (beta chain) was captured by sequencing in a study of shared clonotypes between healthy human individuals. Germline V gives CDR1 SGHAT, CDR2 FQNNGV. This CDR3 region has 19 residues. Trimming pared 0 bases from V and 0 bases from J, leaving 20 bases between. The assay was immunoSEQ multiplex PCR, and TCRdb's table has in-frame clones only and misses some. The repertoire holds over 1.5 million clones, with 95% to 99% as singletons. The chain links TRBV11-2 to TRBJ1-1, with TRBD1 as a possible D gene (6 bases). Sequenced: naive CD4+ T cells sorted from blood. Indicated subset: CD45RA+ positively selected. This sequence originates from a man under 40 in good health. The CDR3 reads CASSLDEIRGELMNTEAFF. The CDR3 DNA is TGTGCCAGCAGCTTAGATGAAATCAGGGGTGAGTTGATGAACACTGAAGCTTTCTTT.